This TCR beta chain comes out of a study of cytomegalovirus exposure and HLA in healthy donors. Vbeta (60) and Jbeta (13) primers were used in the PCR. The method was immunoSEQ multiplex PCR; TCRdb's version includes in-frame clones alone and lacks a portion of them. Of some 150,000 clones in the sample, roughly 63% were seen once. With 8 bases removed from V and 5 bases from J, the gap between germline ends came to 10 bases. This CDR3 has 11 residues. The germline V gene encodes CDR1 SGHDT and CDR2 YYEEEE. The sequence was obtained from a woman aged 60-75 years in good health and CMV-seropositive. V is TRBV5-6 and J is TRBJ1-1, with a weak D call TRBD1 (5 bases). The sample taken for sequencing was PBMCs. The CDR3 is CASSRETEAFF. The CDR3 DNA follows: TGTGCCAGTAGCAGGGAGACTGAAGCTTTCTTT.